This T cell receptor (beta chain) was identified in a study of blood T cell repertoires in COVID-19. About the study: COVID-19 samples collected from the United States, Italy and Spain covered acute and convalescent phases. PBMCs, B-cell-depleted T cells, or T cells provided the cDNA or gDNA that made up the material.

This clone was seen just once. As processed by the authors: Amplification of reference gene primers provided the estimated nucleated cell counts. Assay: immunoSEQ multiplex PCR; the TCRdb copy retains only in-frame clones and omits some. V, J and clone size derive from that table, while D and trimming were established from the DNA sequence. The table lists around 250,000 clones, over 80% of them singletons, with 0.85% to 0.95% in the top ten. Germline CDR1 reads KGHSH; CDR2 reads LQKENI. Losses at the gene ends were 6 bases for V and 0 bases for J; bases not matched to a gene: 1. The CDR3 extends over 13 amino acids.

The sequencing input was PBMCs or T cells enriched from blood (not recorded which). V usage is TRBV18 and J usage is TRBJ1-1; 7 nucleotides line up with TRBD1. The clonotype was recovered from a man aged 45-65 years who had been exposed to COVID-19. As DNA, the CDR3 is TGTGCCAGCTCCGACAGGGTGAACACTGAAGCTTTCTTT. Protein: CASSDRVNTEAFF.